The rows below give T cell receptor beta chains drawn from one sample of a study of T cells in Graves' hyperthyroidism and ophthalmopathy. Each CDR3 protein gets one entry after TCRdb re-called the multiplex PCR reads with MiXCR. Altogether hundreds of thousands of distinct CDR3 sequences are present, approximately 15% being singletons, with the ten largest covering under 15%. Sequencing used blood. The receptors come from a woman in her 50s with Graves' ophthalmopathy. Both conserved end residues are part of each CDR3.

>TRBJ2-3|TRBV15
CATSFGQRDTDTQYF
>TRBJ2-3|TRBV13
CASSLGFDTQYF
>TRBJ1-6|TRBV6-5
CASSSTVYNSPLHF
>TRBJ1-2|TRBV6-1
CASRGPGRMGYTF
>TRBJ2-1|TRBV27
CASSSSGRASYNEQFF
>TRBJ2-7|TRBV6-2/TRBV6-3
CASSGLAGVHSEQYF
>TRBJ1-5|TRBV20-1
CSARGRDNSQPQHF
>TRBJ2-1|TRBV7-2
CASSLSRDIGYNEQFF
>TRBJ2-5|TRBV19
CASSWTSGYETQYF
>TRBJ2-3|TRBV9
CASSGPLAGRDTDTQYF
>TRBJ1-4|TRBV5-6
CASSSIRQGVEKLFF
>TRBJ1-5|TRBV19
CASSIRPYSNQPQHF
>TRBJ2-1|TRBV2
CASSTDHSSYNEQFF
>TRBJ2-1|TRBV11-3
CASSLVFGETYNEQFF
>TRBJ2-2|TRBV4-1
CASSQAQTTGELFF
>TRBJ1-5|TRBV20-1
CSARGARDNQPQHF
>TRBJ2-3|TRBV11-2
CASSLDAGGPTYTQYF
>TRBJ2-3|TRBV20-1
CSATGLRDTQYF
>TRBJ2-1|TRBV27
CASSREISGSLNEQFF
>TRBJ2-1|TRBV2
CASSVDWNEQFF
>TRBJ1-1|TRBV7-2
CASSLVTNTEAFF
>TRBJ1-1|TRBV20-1
CSARVPDRSNTEAFF
>TRBJ2-1|TRBV27
CASSGGGSLFNEQFF
>TRBJ1-5|TRBV5-1
CASSLAGKSNQPQHF
>TRBJ1-1|TRBV19
CASSRHRGFDTEAFF
>TRBJ1-1|TRBV18
CASSATFRDTEAFF
>TRBJ2-3|TRBV29-1
CSVRIRRIHTDTQYF
>TRBJ2-7|TRBV11-2
CASAGTDYEQYF